The rows below give T cell receptor beta chains drawn from one sample of a study of OX40 agonist ivuxolimab in advanced cancers. The assay was immunoSEQ multiplex PCR, and TCRdb's table has in-frame clones only and misses some. Of 42,000 or so clones in the sample, 86% are singletons; the top ten hold around a fifth. Sequencing used CD4+ or CD8+ T cells sorted from blood, obtained in a trial of the OX40 agonist ivuxolimab. The receptors were sampled from an adult with an advanced solid tumor such as melanoma, head and neck, liver or kidney cancer. Both conserved end residues are part of each CDR3. The D gene is left open where the match is weak. A row's size may be missing; if present it is once, few, many or a size class.

D,size,V,length,J,CDR3,DNA
TRBD1,once,TRBV5-4,14,TRBJ2-7,CASSSRDRGYEQYF,TGTGCCAGCAGCTCCCGGGACAGGGGCTACGAGCAGTACTTC
.,.,TRBV11-2,13,TRBJ1-1,CASSQGPNTEAFF,TGTGCCAGCAGCCAGGGACCGAACACTGAAGCTTTCTTT
TRBD1,few,TRBV7-7,17,TRBJ2-5,CASSSLADRGYQETQYF,TGTGCCAGCAGCTCCCTAGCGGACAGGGGGTACCAAGAGACCCAGTACTTC
TRBD1,.,TRBV27,15,TRBJ1-1,CASSLSETGFTEAFF,TGTGCCAGCAGTTTATCGGAGACAGGGTTCACTGAAGCTTTCTTT
.,.,TRBV19,13,TRBJ1-1,CASSLPGGREAFF,TGTGCCAGTAGCCTACCAGGAGGACGCGAAGCTTTCTTT
TRBD2,.,TRBV4-3,17,TRBJ2-1,CASSQGPGGGTYNEQFF,TGCGCCAGCAGCCAAGGGCCCGGCGGGGGAACCTACAATGAGCAGTTCTTC
.,.,TRBV4-2,16,TRBJ1-3,CASSLGERSSGNTIYF,TGTGCCAGCAGCTTGGGCGAGAGAAGCTCTGGAAACACCATATATTTT
TRBD1,.,TRBV11-2,16,TRBJ2-1,CASSHRQGAGGNEQFF,TGTGCCAGCAGCCATCGACAGGGGGCTGGTGGCAATGAGCAGTTCTTC
.,.,TRBV14,15,TRBJ2-1,CASSQGYTGYNEQFF,TGTGCCAGCAGCCAAGGGTATACGGGATACAATGAGCAGTTCTTC
.,.,TRBV10-3,15,TRBJ1-1,CAISGGVQGDTEAFF,TGTGCCATCAGTGGGGGGGTACAGGGCGACACTGAAGCTTTCTTT
TRBD1,.,TRBV7-8,15,TRBJ2-7,CASSLGGQESYEQYF,TGTGCCAGCAGCTTAGGAGGACAGGAGAGCTACGAGCAGTACTTC
.,.,TRBV4-3,14,TRBJ1-1,CASSPSLGGTEAFF,TGCGCCAGCAGCCCGTCTCTAGGGGGCACTGAAGCTTTCTTT
.,.,TRBV9,15,TRBJ1-1,CASSHNPTGNTEAFF,TGTGCCAGCAGCCACAACCCGACTGGGAACACTGAAGCTTTCTTT
.,.,TRBV5-4,12,TRBJ2-1,CASSSEYNEQFF,TGTGCCAGCAGCTCGGAATACAATGAGCAGTTCTTC
.,.,TRBV25-1,15,TRBJ2-5,CASSEFSGPTETQYF,TGTGCCAGCAGTGAATTCTCAGGACCGACGGAGACCCAGTACTTC
.,.,TRBV5-1,17,TRBJ2-3,CASSRLPRSGITDTQYF,TGCGCCAGCAGCCGATTACCCCGATCCGGGATCACAGATACGCAGTATTTT
TRBD1,.,TRBV2,13,TRBJ2-5,CASSGDSQETQYF,TGTGCCAGCAGCGGGGACAGCCAAGAGACCCAGTACTTC
TRBD1,.,TRBV2,15,TRBJ2-2,CASSVTGGVAGELFF,TGTGCCAGCAGCGTTACAGGGGGCGTCGCCGGGGAGCTGTTTTTT
TRBD1,.,TRBV7-9,15,TRBJ1-4,CASSQGTGDNEKLFF,TGTGCCAGCAGCCAAGGGACAGGGGATAATGAAAAACTGTTTTTT
.,.,TRBV4-1,12,TRBJ2-1,CASSQGLTEQFF,TGCGCCAGCAGCCAAGGGCTTACTGAGCAGTTCTTC
TRBD1,.,TRBV4-3,15,TRBJ1-6,CASSQGDRDNSPLHF,TGCGCCAGCAGCCAAGGGGACAGGGACAATTCACCCCTCCACTTT
.,few,TRBV28,13,TRBJ1-1,CASSFGGGTEAFF,TGTGCCAGCAGTTTCGGCGGTGGCACTGAAGCTTTCTTT
TRBD1,.,TRBV28,15,TRBJ1-5,CASSLAGGGNQPQHF,TGTGCCAGCAGTTTGGCAGGGGGAGGCAATCAGCCCCAGCATTTT
TRBD1,.,TRBV29-1,12,TRBJ1-1,CSYGQGPTEAFF,TGCAGCTATGGACAGGGCCCCACTGAAGCTTTCTTT
TRBD1,.,TRBV7-9,15,TRBJ1-2,CASSLEWGGQTSYTF,TGTGCCAGCAGCTTAGAGTGGGGGGGACAGACAAGCTACACCTTC